This TCR beta chain was sequenced during a study of blood T cells in healthy people across ages (dated by TCRdb to between 2015 and 2017). Regarding the study in general: In model experiments, roughly one uniquely barcoded TCR beta cDNA molecule per two T cells was captured by template switching. Using deep sequencing normalized with unique cDNA molecular identifiers, the study measured how TCR beta repertoire diversity changes with age. The donors were divided into four age groups: young (average 16 years), middle-aged (about 40), aged (about 62) and long-lived (nearly 85). To avoid experimental bias, donors of different ages were spread randomly across the sequencing lanes. Two additional independent replicas of 1 million unique cDNA reads from the same blood draw were analyzed for two donors (one aged 18 to 29 and one aged 80 or older). Summary of the overall study and its limitations: Compared with the aged group, the long-lived group had more naive CD4+ T cells, fewer expanded clones and increased TCR diversity, a pattern suggesting age selection. Bulk unsorted PBMC profiling prevented conclusive comparison of naive and antigen-experienced compartments. The percentage of naive T cells measured by flow cytometry correlated strongly with observed TCR beta diversity. Estimates of total diversity based on one million sequenced T cells were regarded as lower bounds and as underestimates. Donor CMV infection status was unknown, potentially confounding age-related changes in expanded clonotypes. As age increased, observed TCR beta diversity per million T cells dropped in a roughly linear way, and a significant reduction was already evident by age 40.

Trimming takes 3 bases off V and 2 bases off J; junction bases not matched to a gene: 5. Reading the germline V gene gives CDR1 SGHTA and CDR2 FQGTGA. Including the terminal cysteine and phenylalanine, the CDR3 comprises 15 residues. Only the CDR3 DNA is retained, 45 bases long and in frame from the first base. Comment on this clonotype: The antigen this receptor binds is unknown. No base quality information exists; no much larger clone differs at one position.

Library preparation was by 5' RACE. Sequencer: Illumina HiSeq 2500. A second PCR of about 7 to 12 cycles was run with a J-beta primer mix and a sample-barcoded 5' primer. A unique molecular identifier was introduced onto each TCR beta cDNA molecule by a template-switch 5' adaptor carrying 12 random nucleotides. Each sample yielded at least 3 million CDR3-containing paired-end reads. First-strand cDNA synthesis was performed from all RNA using the Mint cDNA synthesis kit, with priming by a TRBC-specific oligonucleotide. Following uracil-DNA glycosylase treatment, a first 18-cycle PCR with universal primers M1SS and BC2_uni_R was performed on all cDNA. In the original analysis: Each sample was normalized by randomly selecting 1 million high-quality reads, each carrying a distinct molecular identifier. Instead of being binned into consensus sequences, reads that shared molecular identifiers were thrown out. MiTCR, set to a Q25 quality threshold and the strictest error-elimination algorithm, was used for CDR3 identification, clonotype clustering and error correction. A nonparametric unseen species model with Euler transformation was used to estimate a lower bound on total TCR beta diversity. TCRdb reworked the public reads: Q25 trimming with fastp, MiXCR clone assembly, productive beta chains retained. One record per CDR3 amino acid sequence lists the most common genes and DNA. The V and J calls and clone size come from TCRdb's table, not from the authors' own analysis. The sample contains around 1.5 million distinct CDR3 sequences, roughly a third of them found a single time. 11% of the sample is taken by the ten largest.

Systemically healthy Caucasian individuals from Russia, approximately 39 in total and aged about 6 to 90 years, were included as donors. Ten milliliters of peripheral blood were drawn from each donor into EDTA-treated Vacutainer tubes. Ficoll-Paque density-gradient centrifugation was used to isolate PBMCs, with at least 6.5 million per sample. Trizol reagent was used to extract total RNA from the PBMCs, yielding at least 5 micrograms per sample. The percentages of naive CD45RAhigh/CD27high T cells were determined by flow cytometry on a PBMC aliquot from every donor. The chain employs TRBV7-3 and TRBJ2-3, with 7 central nucleotides matching TRBD2. What was sequenced was blood. The receptor comes from a woman aged 25 to 39 in good health. This receptor has the CDR3 CASSFWTRHTDTQYF. At the DNA level, the sequence is TGTGCCAGCAGCTTCTGGACTAGACACACAGATACGCAGTATTTT.